The clone carrying this T cell receptor beta chain has at least ten counts. TCRdb recomputed calls from the 5' RACE reads with MiXCR, one row per CDR3 protein. Seen here are 400,000 to 550,000 distinct CDR3 sequences, roughly 24% observed once, and the top ten hold 2.9%. This record belongs to a study of identical twins. This CDR3 has 14 amino acids. The V end was cut by 3 bases, the J end by 1 base, with 7 bases between. The same data also contributed to another study, on T cells expressing NK-cell markers.

This sequence joins TRBV12-3 or TRBV12-4 and TRBJ1-3, with TRBD1 as a possible D gene (5 bases). The sequenced sample was CD4+ T cells sorted from blood. This TCR came from a woman in her late teens or twenties in good health. CDR3 DNA: TGTGCCAGCAGTTTCTCAGGGTCTGGAAACACCATATATTTT. Protein sequence: CASSFSGSGNTIYF.